This T cell receptor beta chain was identified in a study of Graves' ophthalmopathy and Graves' hyperthyroidism. Findings of the study overall: Both an approximately 69% sensitivity and an approximately 75% specificity characterized the model's predictions of ophthalmopathy progression.

This clonotype was observed many times. The antigen remains undetermined. If patients had other autoimmune diseases, uncontrolled infections, pregnancy or lactation, they were excluded. The authors diagnosed from clinical symptoms, serum thyroxine, TRAb, thyroid ultrasound and orbital computed tomography. Beta-chain TCR CDR3 regions were amplified from RNA transcripts. An initial RT-PCR round employing HTBI primers preceded a second-round multiplex PCR. TCRdb reprocessed the multiplex PCR reads with MiXCR, giving one entry per CDR3 protein. The sample yields about 220,000 distinct CDR3 sequences, about 22% seen once. This CDR3 is built from 13 residues. Germline V lookup: CDR1 LNHDA, CDR2 SQIVND (reference sequence). Trimming took off 5 bases at V and 4 bases at J, with 11 bases between the two ends.

The V and J genes are TRBV19 and TRBJ1-2; D not certain. The receptor was derived from a woman between 50 and 59 years old with Graves' ophthalmopathy. Sequencing was performed on peripheral blood. CDR3 bases: TGTGCCAGTAGTCCCGGCAGCTTCTATGGCTACACCTTC. As protein: CASSPGSFYGYTF.